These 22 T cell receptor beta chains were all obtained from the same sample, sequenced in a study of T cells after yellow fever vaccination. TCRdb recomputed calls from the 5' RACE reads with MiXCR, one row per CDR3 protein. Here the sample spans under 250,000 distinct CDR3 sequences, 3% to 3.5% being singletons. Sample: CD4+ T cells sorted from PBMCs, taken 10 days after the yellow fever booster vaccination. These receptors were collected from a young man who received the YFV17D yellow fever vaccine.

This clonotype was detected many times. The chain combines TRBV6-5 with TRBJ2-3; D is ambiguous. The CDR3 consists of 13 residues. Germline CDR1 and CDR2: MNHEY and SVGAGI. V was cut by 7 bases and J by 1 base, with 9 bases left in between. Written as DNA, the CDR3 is TGTGCCAGCAACCCGGCAGGCACAGATACGCAGTATTTT. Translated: CASNPAGTDTQYF.

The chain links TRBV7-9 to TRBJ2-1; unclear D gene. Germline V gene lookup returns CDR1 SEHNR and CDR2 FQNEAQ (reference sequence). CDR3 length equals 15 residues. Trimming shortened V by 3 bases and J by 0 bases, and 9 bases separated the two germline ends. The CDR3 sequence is CASSFIPSSYNEQFF. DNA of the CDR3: TGTGCCAGCAGCTTTATCCCTAGCTCCTACAATGAGCAGTTCTTC.

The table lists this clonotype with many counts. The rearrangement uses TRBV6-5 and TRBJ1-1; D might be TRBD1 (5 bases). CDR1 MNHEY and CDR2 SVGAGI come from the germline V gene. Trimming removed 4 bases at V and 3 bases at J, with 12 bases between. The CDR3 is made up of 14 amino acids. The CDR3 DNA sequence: TGTGCCAGCAGTTTCCTCGGGGGGGACACTGAAGCTTTCTTT. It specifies CASSFLGGDTEAFF.

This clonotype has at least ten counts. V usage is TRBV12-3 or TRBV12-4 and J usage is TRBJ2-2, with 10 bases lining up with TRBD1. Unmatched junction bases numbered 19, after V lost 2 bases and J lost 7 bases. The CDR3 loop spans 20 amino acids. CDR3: CASSLSVQTGTGARSGELFF. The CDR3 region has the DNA TGTGCCAGCAGTTTATCGGTTCAAACCGGGACAGGGGCGAGGAGCGGGGAGCTGTTTTTT.

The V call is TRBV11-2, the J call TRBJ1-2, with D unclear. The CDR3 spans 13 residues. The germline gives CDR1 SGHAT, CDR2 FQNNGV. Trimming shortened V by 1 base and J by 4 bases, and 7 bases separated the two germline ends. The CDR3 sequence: CASSLAQSYGYTF. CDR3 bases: TGTGCCAGCAGCTTAGCCCAGTCCTATGGCTACACCTTC.

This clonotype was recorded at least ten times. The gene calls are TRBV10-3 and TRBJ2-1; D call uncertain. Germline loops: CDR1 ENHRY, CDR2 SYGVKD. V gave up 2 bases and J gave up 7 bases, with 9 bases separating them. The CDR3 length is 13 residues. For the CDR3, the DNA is TGTGCCATCAGTGAGCAAATCGGAAATGAGCAGTTCTTC. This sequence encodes CAISEQIGNEQFF.

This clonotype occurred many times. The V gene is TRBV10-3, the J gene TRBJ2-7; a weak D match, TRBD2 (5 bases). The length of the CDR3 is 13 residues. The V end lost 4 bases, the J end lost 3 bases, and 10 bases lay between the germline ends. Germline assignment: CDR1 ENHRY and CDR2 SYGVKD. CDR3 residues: CAISGETNYEQYV. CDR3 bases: TGTGCCATCAGTGGGGAGACTAACTACGAGCAGTACGTC.

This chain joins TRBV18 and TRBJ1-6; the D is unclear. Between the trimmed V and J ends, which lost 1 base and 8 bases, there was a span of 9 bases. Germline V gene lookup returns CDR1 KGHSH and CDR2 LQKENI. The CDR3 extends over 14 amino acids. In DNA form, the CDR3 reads TGTGCCAGCTCACCACAGGAGGCGGATTCACCCCTCCACTTT. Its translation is CASSPQEADSPLHF.

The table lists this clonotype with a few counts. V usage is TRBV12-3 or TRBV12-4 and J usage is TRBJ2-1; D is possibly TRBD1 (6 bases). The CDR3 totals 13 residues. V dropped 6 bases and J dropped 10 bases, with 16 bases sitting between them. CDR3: CASSLGQIREQFF. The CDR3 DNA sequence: TGTGCCAGCAGCCTCGGACAGATCCGCGAGCAGTTCTTC.

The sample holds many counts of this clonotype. This chain's CDR3 is CASSQGMGQATDNEQFF. Here the CDR3 DNA reads TGTGCCAGCAGCCAAGGCATGGGACAGGCTACCGACAATGAGCAGTTCTTC. This chain uses TRBV3-1 with TRBJ2-1; 8 bases agree with TRBD1. The CDR3 covers 17 residues. Germline V lookup: CDR1 LGHDT, CDR2 YNNKEL (reference sequence). V dropped 1 base and J dropped 5; count of bases not matched to a gene: 10.

The DNA for the CDR3 is TGTGCCAGCAGCCCCCCCCGGGGTGGTTGGAACACTGAAGCTTTCTTT. This encodes CASSPPRGGWNTEAFF. This rearrangement joins TRBV11-2 to TRBJ1-1; D ambiguous. The CDR3 has 16 amino acids. From germline, CDR1 is SGHAT and CDR2 FQNNGV. Trimming left V 5 bases short and J 1 base short, with 17 bases between.

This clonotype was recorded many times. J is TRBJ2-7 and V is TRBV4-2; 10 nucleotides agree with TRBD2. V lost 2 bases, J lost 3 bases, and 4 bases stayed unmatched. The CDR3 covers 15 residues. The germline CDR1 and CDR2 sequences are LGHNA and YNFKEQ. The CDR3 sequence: CASSQQRGGYYEQYF. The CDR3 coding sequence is TGTGCCAGCAGCCAACAGCGGGGGGGGTACTACGAGCAGTACTTC.

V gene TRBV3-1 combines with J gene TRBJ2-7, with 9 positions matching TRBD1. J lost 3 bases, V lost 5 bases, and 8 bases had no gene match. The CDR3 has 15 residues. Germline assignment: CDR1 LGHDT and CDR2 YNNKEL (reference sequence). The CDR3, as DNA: TGTGCCAGCAGCGATACCGGGACAGGGAGCTACGAGCAGTACGTC. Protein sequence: CASSDTGTGSYEQYV.

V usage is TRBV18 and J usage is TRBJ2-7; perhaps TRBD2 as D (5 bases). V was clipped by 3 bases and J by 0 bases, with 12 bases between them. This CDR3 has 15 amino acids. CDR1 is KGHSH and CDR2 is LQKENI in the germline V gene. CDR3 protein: CASSPPPGSSYEQYV. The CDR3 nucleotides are TGTGCCAGCTCACCTCCCCCGGGGTCCTCCTACGAGCAGTACGTC.

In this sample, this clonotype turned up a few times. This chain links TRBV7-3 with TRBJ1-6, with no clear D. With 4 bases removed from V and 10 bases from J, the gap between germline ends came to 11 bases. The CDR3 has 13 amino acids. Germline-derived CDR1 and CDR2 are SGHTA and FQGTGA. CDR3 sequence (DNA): TGTGCCAGCAGCTCTAACATGGGATCACCCCTCCACTTT. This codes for CASSSNMGSPLHF. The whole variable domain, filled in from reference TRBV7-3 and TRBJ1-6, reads GAGVSQTPSNKVTEKGKYVELRCDPISGHTALYWYRQSLGQGPEFLIYFQGTGAADDSGLPNDRFFAVRPEGSVSTLKIQRTERGDSAVYLCASSSNMGSPLHFGNGTRLTVT.

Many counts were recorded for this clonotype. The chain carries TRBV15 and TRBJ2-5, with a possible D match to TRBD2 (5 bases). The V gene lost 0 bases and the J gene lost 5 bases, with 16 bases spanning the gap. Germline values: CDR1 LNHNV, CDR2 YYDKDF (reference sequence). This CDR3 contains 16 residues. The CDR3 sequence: CATSRDAGVMEETQYF. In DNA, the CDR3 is TGTGCCACCAGCAGAGATGCCGGGGTAATGGAGGAGACCCAGTACTTC.

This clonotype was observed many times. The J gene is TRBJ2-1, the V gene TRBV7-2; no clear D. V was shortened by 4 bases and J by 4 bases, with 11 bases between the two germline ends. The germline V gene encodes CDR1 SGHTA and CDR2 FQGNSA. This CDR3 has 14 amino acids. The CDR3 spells CASSSVSSYNEQFF. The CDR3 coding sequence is TGTGCCAGCAGCTCGGTGAGCTCGTACAATGAGCAGTTCTTC. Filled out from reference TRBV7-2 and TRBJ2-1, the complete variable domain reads GAGVSQSPSNKVTEKGKDVELRCDPISGHTALYWYRQSLGQGLEFLIYFQGNSAPDKSGLPSDRFSAERTGGSVSTLTIQRTQQEDSAVYLCASSSVSSYNEQFFGPGTRLTVL.

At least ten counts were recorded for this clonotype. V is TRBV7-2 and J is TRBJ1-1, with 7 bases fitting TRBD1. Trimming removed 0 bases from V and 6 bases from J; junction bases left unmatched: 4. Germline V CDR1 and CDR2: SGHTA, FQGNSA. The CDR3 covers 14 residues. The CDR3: CASSLAEGAPEAFF. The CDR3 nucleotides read TGTGCCAGCAGCTTAGCGGAGGGGGCGCCTGAAGCTTTCTTT.

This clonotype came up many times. CDR3 loop: CASSNQGAPSTDTQYF. In DNA, the CDR3 is TGTGCCAGCAGCAACCAGGGGGCACCTAGCACAGATACGCAGTATTTT. The gene calls are TRBV7-3 and TRBJ2-3, with 8 nucleotides matching TRBD1. Losses at the gene ends were 5 bases for V and 0 bases for J; bases not matched to a gene: 7. The CDR3 sequence is 16 residues long. The germline gives CDR1 SGHTA, CDR2 FQGTGA.

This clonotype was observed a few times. The CDR3 nucleotides are TGTGCCAGTAGTATTGCGCAGGCTGAAGCTTTCTTT. Amino acids: CASSIAQAEAFF. The genes are TRBV19 and TRBJ1-1; D unclear. This CDR3 region has 12 residues. Germline assignment: CDR1 LNHDA and CDR2 SQIVND (reference sequence). V was trimmed by 3 bases and J by 6 bases, leaving 8 bases between them. The whole variable domain, filled in from reference TRBV19 and TRBJ1-1, reads DGGITQSPKYLFRKEGQNVTLSCEQNLNHDAMYWYRQDPGQGLRLIYYSQIVNDFQKGDIAEGYSVSREKKESFPLTVTSAQKNPTAFYLCASSIAQAEAFFGQGTRLTVV.

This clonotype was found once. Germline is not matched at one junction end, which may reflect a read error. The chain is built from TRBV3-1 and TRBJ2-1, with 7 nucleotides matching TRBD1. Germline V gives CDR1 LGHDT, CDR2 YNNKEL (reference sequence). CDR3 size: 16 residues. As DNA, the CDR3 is TGTGCCAGCGGCCAACCTTACAGGGGTGGACACAATGAGCAGTTCTTC. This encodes CASGQPYRGGHNEQFF.

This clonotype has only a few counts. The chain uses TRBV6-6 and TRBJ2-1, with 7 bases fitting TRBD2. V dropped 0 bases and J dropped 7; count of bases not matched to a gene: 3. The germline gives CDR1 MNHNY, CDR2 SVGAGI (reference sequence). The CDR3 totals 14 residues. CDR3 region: CASSYSYGGNEQFF. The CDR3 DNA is TGTGCCAGCAGTTACTCGTACGGGGGGAATGAGCAGTTCTTC.